These 14 T cell receptor beta chains came from one sample sequenced in a study of shared clonotypes between healthy human individuals. CD8 cells classed as naive were CD45RO-negative and positively selected for CCR7, excluding terminally differentiated effector memory CD45RA+ cells. Here immunoSEQ multiplex PCR was the method, and the copy in TCRdb shows in-frame clones only, minus some. This table has about 2.1 million clones, about 93% appearing once. Source material: naive CD8+ T cells from PBMCs. These receptors were collected from a man aged 18 to 29 in good health. Some clones in this sample may be carry-over from other donors' samples.

The chain links TRBV5-1 to TRBJ2-7; TRBD1 matches at 7 bases. CDR1 SGHRS and CDR2 YFSETQ come from the germline V gene. J lost 5 bases, V lost 2 bases, and 10 bases had no gene match. CDR3 length: 15 amino acids. In DNA, the CDR3 is TGCGCCAGCAGCTTTAACAGGGGTAGAATCAACGAGCAGTACTTC. Its protein product is CASSFNRGRINEQYF.

The chain uses TRBV6-6 and TRBJ1-1; 7 bases align to TRBD1. V lost 0 bases to trimming and J lost 4 bases; unmatched junction nucleotides: 2. The CDR3 contains 14 residues. CDR1 and CDR2 from the germline V gene are MNHNY and SVGAGI (reference sequence). The CDR3 sequence is CASSYSTGTTEAFF. CDR3 in DNA: TGTGCCAGCAGTTACTCGACAGGGACCACTGAAGCTTTCTTT.

Details on this clone: Other DNA sequences in the sample encode the same CDR3. This chain uses TRBV9 with TRBJ2-3, with D possibly being TRBD2 (5 bases). Between the trimmed V and J ends, which lost 3 bases and 0 bases, there was a span of 8 bases. From germline, CDR1 is SGDLS and CDR2 YYNGEE. This CDR3 is 14 amino acids long. The CDR3 DNA reads TGTGCCAGCAGCGGGAGGATGAGCACAGATACGCAGTATTTT. Its protein is CASSGRMSTDTQYF.

The chain recombines TRBV5-8 with TRBJ2-3, with D possibly TRBD1 on 6 matching bases. The CDR3 is 15 amino acids. Per germline, CDR1 SGHTS and CDR2 YDEGEE. Between the trimmed V and J ends, which lost 0 bases and 2 bases, there was a span of 10 bases. DNA for the CDR3: TGTGCCAGCAGCTTGGAGGACAGACTCACAGATACGCAGTATTTT. Its protein is CASSLEDRLTDTQYF.

The chain has TRBV27 and TRBJ2-7; D possibly uses TRBD1 or TRBD2 (6 bases each). Trimming took 5 bases from V and 7 from J, leaving 18 bases between them. This CDR3 has 14 amino acids. The germline gives CDR1 MNHEY, CDR2 SMNVEV (reference sequence). CDR3 sequence: CASSKARGVEEQYF. Here the CDR3 DNA reads TGTGCCAGCAGTAAAGCGAGGGGGGTGGAAGAGCAGTACTTC.

This sequence joins TRBV19 and TRBJ1-2; D is unclear. Deletions cut 6 bases from V and 5 bases from J, with 10 bases between. The CDR3 has 12 amino acids. CDR1 and CDR2 (germline): LNHDA, SQIVND (reference sequence). CDR3 in amino acids: CASSPSPYGYTF. CDR3 sequence (DNA): TGTGCCAGTAGCCCCTCTCCTTATGGCTACACCTTC.

This rearrangement joins TRBV27 to TRBJ2-7; D remains unclear. The CDR3 is made up of 14 amino acids. V lost 0 bases and J lost 3, with 9 bases in between. Germline assignment: CDR1 MNHEY and CDR2 SMNVEV (reference sequence). This chain's CDR3 is CASSLSNPYYEQYF. CDR3 in DNA: TGTGCCAGCAGTTTATCGAACCCATACTACGAGCAGTACTTC.

The chain couples TRBV5-1 to TRBJ2-5, with D possibly being TRBD1 (6 bases). Germline CDR1 is SGHRS and CDR2 is YFSETQ. Trimming took 0 bases from V and 5 from J, leaving 14 bases between them. The CDR3 has 15 residues. CDR3 DNA sequence: TGCGCCAGCAGCTTGGCCAGGGGATTCTGGGAGACCCAGTACTTC. The encoded protein is CASSLARGFWETQYF.

V is TRBV11-2 and J is TRBJ2-1, with 8 bases matching TRBD2. The CDR3 covers 15 residues. The junction had 18 bases not matched to a gene; V was cut back by 5 bases and J by 15 bases. Germline values: CDR1 SGHAT, CDR2 FQNNGV. The CDR3 spells CASSPLAGKNQWRFF. DNA for the CDR3: TGTGCCAGCAGCCCTCTAGCGGGTAAAAACCAATGGCGGTTCTTC.

The chain combines TRBV27 with TRBJ2-1, with D tentatively TRBD2 (6 bases). From germline, CDR1 is MNHEY and CDR2 SMNVEV (reference sequence). CDR3 length: 15 residues. The ends were cut back, 3 bases at V and 4 bases at J, with 13 bases in the middle. CDR3 in DNA: TGTGCCAGCAGTTTTATGCGGGATGTATACAATGAGCAGTTCTTC. Translating it yields CASSFMRDVYNEQFF.

The chain couples TRBV7-3 to TRBJ1-1; no reliable D call. Germline CDR1 is SGHTA and CDR2 is FQGTGA. V was clipped by 5 bases and J by 6 bases, with 1 base between them. CDR3 size: 9 residues. The CDR3 here is CASSAEAFF. CDR3 nucleotide sequence: TGTGCCAGCAGCGCTGAAGCTTTCTTT.

The CDR3 DNA is TGTGCCAGCAGTTTATCGTCGGACAGGTTCTATGGCTACACCTTC. It encodes CASSLSSDRFYGYTF. This chain joins TRBV28 and TRBJ1-2, with TRBD1 matching over 7 bases. Trimming took 1 base from V and 4 from J; bases not matched to a gene: 6. The CDR3 sequence is 15 residues long. Germline V CDR1 and CDR2: MDHEN, SYDVKM.

This clone has just a few counts. The chain has TRBV6-6 and TRBJ2-7; D call uncertain. Trimming cost V 6 bases and J 4 bases, with 13 bases left between them. CDR1 and CDR2 from the germline V gene are MNHNY and SVGAGI (reference sequence). The CDR3 covers 13 residues. CDR3 residues: CASRSPPTYEQYF. In DNA form, the CDR3 reads TGTGCCAGCAGGAGCCCTCCAACATACGAGCAGTACTTC.

This chain connects TRBV21-1 to TRBJ1-1; TRBD1, the D gene given by the table, was not confirmed from the DNA. TRBV21-1 is recorded as a pseudogene. This CDR3 contains 17 residues. For the CDR3, the DNA is TGTGCCAGCAGCAAAGCCGGGACAGGGGTATGGAACACTGAAGCTTTCTTT. Amino acid sequence: CASSKAGTGVWNTEAFF.